The source of this TCR beta chain is a study of blood T cell repertoires in COVID-19. Across the study: Both acute and convalescent COVID-19 samples were obtained from the United States, Italy and Spain. Sample material is recorded as cDNA or gDNA derived from T cells, B-cell-depleted T cells, or PBMCs.

Under the authors' procedure: Estimated nucleated cell counts came from reference gene primer amplification. Generated by immunoSEQ multiplex PCR, the TCRdb table keeps only in-frame clones and is missing some. Clonal size and the V and J genes are those of that table, whereas D and trimming came from the DNA. The sample shows about 420,000 clones, about 90% of them seen only once. From germline, CDR1 is KGHSY and CDR2 FQNENV. The CDR3 runs to 13 residues. The V segment lost 4 bases and the J segment 5 bases; nucleotides outside the gene matches: 4. Enrolment of Seattle patients took place during active infection, and they were followed longitudinally.

The rearrangement uses TRBV16 and TRBJ1-1, with 7 bases identical to TRBD1. Input material: peripheral blood. The clonotype originates from a man aged 18 to 30 with COVID-19, enrolled during active disease. As DNA, the CDR3 is TGTGCCAGCAGCCGATCGACAGGGACTGAAGCTTTCTTT. Residues: CASSRSTGTEAFF.